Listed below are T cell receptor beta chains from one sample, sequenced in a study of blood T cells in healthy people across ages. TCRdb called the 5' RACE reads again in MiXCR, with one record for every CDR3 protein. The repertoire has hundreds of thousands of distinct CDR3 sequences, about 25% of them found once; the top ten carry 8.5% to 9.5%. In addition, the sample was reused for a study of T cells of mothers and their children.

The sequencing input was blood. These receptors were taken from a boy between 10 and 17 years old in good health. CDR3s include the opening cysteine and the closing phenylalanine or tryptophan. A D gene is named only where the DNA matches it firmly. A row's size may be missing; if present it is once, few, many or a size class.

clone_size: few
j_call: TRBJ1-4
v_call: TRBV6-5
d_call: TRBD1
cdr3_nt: TGTGCCAGCAGTTCCCGACAGGGGGCGGGAGAAAAACTGTTTTTT
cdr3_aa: CASSSRQGAGEKLFF

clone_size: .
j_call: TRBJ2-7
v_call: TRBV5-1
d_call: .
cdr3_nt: TGCGCCAGCAGCTTGTGGTCGGAATACGAGCAGTACTTC
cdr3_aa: CASSLWSEYEQYF

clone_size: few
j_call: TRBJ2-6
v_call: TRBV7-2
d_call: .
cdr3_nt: TGTGCCAGCAGCATAAACCCTGGGGCCAACGTCCTGACTTTC
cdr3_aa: CASSINPGANVLTF

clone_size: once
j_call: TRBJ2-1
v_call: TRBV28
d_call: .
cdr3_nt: TGTGCCAGCAGCACGCGGGGGCTTGAGCAGTTCTTC
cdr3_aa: CASSTRGLEQFF

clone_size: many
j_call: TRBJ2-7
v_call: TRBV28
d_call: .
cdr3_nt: TGTGCCAGCAGTTTGAGAGGGGGATCCTACGAGCAGTACTTC
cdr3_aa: CASSLRGGSYEQYF

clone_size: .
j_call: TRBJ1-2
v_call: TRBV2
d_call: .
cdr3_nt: TGTGCCAGCAGTATAGGACAGCAGATTGGCTACACCTTC
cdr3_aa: CASSIGQQIGYTF

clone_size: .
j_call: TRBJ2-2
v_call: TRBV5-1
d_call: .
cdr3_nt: TGCGCCAGCAGCTTGGTACTGGGACCGAACACCGGGGAGCTGTTTTTT
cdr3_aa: CASSLVLGPNTGELFF

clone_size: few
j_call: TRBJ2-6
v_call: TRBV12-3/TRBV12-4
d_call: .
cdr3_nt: TGTGCCAGCAGCTGGGGGGTCTCTGGGGCCAACGTCCTGACTTTC
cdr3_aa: CASSWGVSGANVLTF

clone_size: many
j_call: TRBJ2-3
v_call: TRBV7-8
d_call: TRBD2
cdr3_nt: TGTGCCAGCAGCTTAGGTTCCAGCGGGGGGGCAGATACGCAGTATTTT
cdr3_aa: CASSLGSSGGADTQYF

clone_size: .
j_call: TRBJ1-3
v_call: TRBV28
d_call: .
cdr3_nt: TGTGGAACGGCTGGGCAGGGTCTGTCTGGAAACGCCATATATTTT
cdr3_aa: CGTAGQGLSGNAIYF

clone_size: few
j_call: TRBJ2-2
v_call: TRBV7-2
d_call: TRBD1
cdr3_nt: TGTGCCAGCAGCTTAACGACAGGGTACGGCACCGGGGAGCTGTTTTTT
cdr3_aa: CASSLTTGYGTGELFF

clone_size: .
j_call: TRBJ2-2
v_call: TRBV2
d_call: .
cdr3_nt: TGTGCCAGCACTTTGAGGAAAAACACCGGGGAGCTGTTTTTT
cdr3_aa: CASTLRKNTGELFF

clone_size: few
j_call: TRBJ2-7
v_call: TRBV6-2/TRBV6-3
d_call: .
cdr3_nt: TGTGCCAGCAGTTATACCTACGAGCAGTACTTC
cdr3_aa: CASSYTYEQYF

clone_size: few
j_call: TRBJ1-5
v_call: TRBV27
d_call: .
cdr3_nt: TGTGCCAGCAGTTTATCCCCCCGGGCAGATCAGCCCCAGCATTTT
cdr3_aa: CASSLSPRADQPQHF

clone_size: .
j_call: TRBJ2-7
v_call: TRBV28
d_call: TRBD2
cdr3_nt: TGTGCCAGCAGTCGTAGACTAGCGGGTCCTTACGAGCAGTACTTC
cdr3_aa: CASSRRLAGPYEQYF

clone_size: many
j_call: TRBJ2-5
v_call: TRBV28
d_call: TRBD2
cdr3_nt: TGTGCCAGCAGTCAGTCTAGCGGGAGGTTTTATGAGACCCAGTACTTC
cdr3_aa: CASSQSSGRFYETQYF

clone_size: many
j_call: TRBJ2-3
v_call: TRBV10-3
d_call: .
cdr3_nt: TGTGCCATCAGCGCCGGGATGACAGATACGCAGTATTTT
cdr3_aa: CAISAGMTDTQYF

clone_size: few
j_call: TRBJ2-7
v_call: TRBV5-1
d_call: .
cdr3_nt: TGCGCCAGCAGCTTGCTTGGGGGAGTCTACGAGCAGTACTTC
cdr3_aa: CASSLLGGVYEQYF

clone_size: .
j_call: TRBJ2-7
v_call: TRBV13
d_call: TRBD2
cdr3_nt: TGTGCCAGCAGCTTACCCAGCGGGAGTGACGAGCAGTACTTC
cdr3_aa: CASSLPSGSDEQYF

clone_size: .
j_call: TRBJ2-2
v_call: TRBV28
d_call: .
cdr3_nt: TGTGCCAGCAGCCTGCGAAGGTTCTGGACACCCGGAGCCGGGGAGCTGTTTTTT
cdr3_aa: CASSLRRFWTPGAGELFF

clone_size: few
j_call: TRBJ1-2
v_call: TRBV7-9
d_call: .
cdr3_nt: TGTGCCAGCAGCTTAGCGACGGGGGCGGATGGCTACACCTTC
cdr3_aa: CASSLATGADGYTF

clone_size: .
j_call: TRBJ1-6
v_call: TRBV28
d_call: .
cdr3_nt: TGTGCCAGCAGTCTCCGCGGCTGGAAAAATTCACCCCTCCACTTT
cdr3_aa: CASSLRGWKNSPLHF

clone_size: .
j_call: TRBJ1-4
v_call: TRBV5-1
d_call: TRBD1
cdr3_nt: TGCGCCAGCAGCTCCAGTCAGGGGGGATATAATGAAAAACTGTTTTTT
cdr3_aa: CASSSSQGGYNEKLFF